The next 20 T cell receptor beta chains were all read from a single sample in a study of T cell responses to AZD1222 COVID-19 vaccine. The table came from immunoSEQ multiplex PCR; TCRdb's copy has only in-frame clones and leaves some out. The table includes some 86,000 clones, around 81% detected once. The specimen was peripheral blood, collected on day 0 of AZD1222 vaccination. These receptors were collected from an adult in good health.

This chain joins TRBV18 and TRBJ1-5; TRBD1 is a possible D gene (5 bases). CDR1 is KGHSH, CDR2 LQKENI, per germline. The length of the CDR3 is 14 residues. V was pared by 3 bases and J by 5 bases, with 11 bases between. This chain's CDR3 is CASSPRGGDQPQHF. The CDR3 DNA sequence: TGTGCCAGCTCACCCCGGGGAGGGGATCAGCCCCAGCATTTT.

The V and J genes are TRBV24-1 and TRBJ2-1; 10 positions match TRBD2. V lost 3 bases and J lost 0; bases outside the gene matches: 10. The germline V gene encodes CDR1 KGHDR and CDR2 SFDVKD. The CDR3 consists of 19 residues. The CDR3 region is CATSDVGSSGGVSYNEQFF. The CDR3 bases are TGTGCCACCAGTGATGTGGGTTCTAGCGGGGGCGTCTCCTACAATGAGCAGTTCTTC.

The J gene is TRBJ2-3, the V gene TRBV19; perhaps TRBD2 as D (6 bases). Looked up from germline, CDR1 is LNHDA and CDR2 is SQIVND (reference sequence). CDR3 length: 15 residues. The V and J ends lost 6 bases and 2 bases respectively, with 15 bases between them. The chain's CDR3 is CASRRDFINTDTQYF. The CDR3 DNA follows: TGTGCCAGTAGAAGGGACTTCATCAACACAGATACGCAGTATTTT.

The V and J genes are TRBV5-8 and TRBJ2-1; 10 bases agree with TRBD1. Unmatched junction bases numbered 7, after V lost 7 bases and J lost 3 bases. The CDR3 loop spans 15 amino acids. Germline loops: CDR1 SGHTS, CDR2 YDEGEE. The CDR3 loop is CASSAGTGDYNEQFF. As DNA, the CDR3 is TGTGCCAGCTCCGCCGGGACAGGGGACTACAATGAGCAGTTCTTC.

V and J are TRBV30 and TRBJ2-7, with D unresolved. V lost 2 bases and J 1 base, leaving 6 bases between the germline ends. CDR1 is GTSNPN, CDR2 SVGIG, per germline (reference sequence). CDR3 length: 12 amino acids. CDR3 bases: TGTGCCTGGAGTCGAGAGTCCTACGAGCAGTACTTC. Amino acids: CAWSRESYEQYF.

V and J are TRBV5-6 and TRBJ2-2; maybe TRBD1 (6 bases). This CDR3 is 14 amino acids long. V was pared by 3 bases and J by 0 bases, with 6 bases between. Germline loops: CDR1 SGHDT, CDR2 YYEEEE. This CDR3 reads CASSWTANTGELFF. For the CDR3, the DNA is TGTGCCAGCAGCTGGACAGCGAACACCGGGGAGCTGTTTTTT. The full variable domain, in which reference TRBV5-6 and TRBJ2-2 provide the parts outside the CDR3, is DAGVTQSPTHLIKTRGQQVTLRCSPKSGHDTVSWYQQALGQGPQFIFQYYEEEERQRGNFPDRFSGHQFPNYSSELNVNALLLGDSALYLCASSWTANTGELFFGEGSRLTVL.

The CDR3 loop is CASSLRDSYSNQPQHF. CDR3 DNA: TGTGCCAGCAGTTTACGGGACTCTTATAGCAATCAGCCCCAGCATTTT. The genes are TRBV5-8 and TRBJ1-5, with TRBD1 as a possible D gene (5 bases). The ends were cut back, 5 bases at V and 0 bases at J, with 15 bases in the middle. This CDR3 region has 16 residues. The germline CDR1 and CDR2 sequences are SGHTS and YDEGEE.

Only a few counts were recorded for this clone. The rearrangement uses TRBV5-5 and TRBJ1-2, with 8 bases aligning to TRBD1. Germline V gene data show CDR1 as SGHKS and CDR2 as YYEKEE (reference sequence). This CDR3 has 12 residues. V lost 3 bases, J lost 8 bases, and 3 bases stayed unmatched. In DNA, the CDR3 is TGTGCCAGCAGCTGGGACAGGCGCGGCTACACCTTC. This gives the protein CASSWDRRGYTF.

This sequence joins TRBV10-3 and TRBJ1-3; D is perhaps TRBD1 (6 bases). Per germline, CDR1 ENHRY and CDR2 SYGVKD. V was cut by 5 bases and J by 0 bases, with 8 bases left in between. The CDR3 covers 14 residues. The CDR3 DNA reads as TGTGCCATCAGTACAGGGTCCTCTGGAAACACCATATATTTT. The encoded protein is CAISTGSSGNTIYF.

The rearrangement joins TRBV15 to TRBJ1-4, with 9 bases matching TRBD1. The CDR3 is 15 residues long. CDR1 and CDR2 (germline): LNHNV, YYDKDF (reference sequence). V was pared by 1 base and J by 4 bases, with 1 base of the junction left unmatched. CDR3 loop: CATSRGQGGNEKLFF. The CDR3 DNA sequence: TGTGCCACCAGCAGAGGACAGGGGGGTAATGAAAAACTGTTTTTT.

V is TRBV6-5 and J is TRBJ1-1; TRBD1 aligns across 7 bases. Losses at the gene ends were 6 bases for V and 3 bases for J; bases not matched to a gene: 7. Germline assignment: CDR1 MNHEY and CDR2 SVGAGI. CDR3 length: 14 amino acids. CDR3 bases: TGTGCCAGCAGGATGGGGACAGCTTACACTGAAGCTTTCTTT. Translating gives CASRMGTAYTEAFF.

This chain joins TRBV18 and TRBJ2-7; D is unresolved. From germline, CDR1 is KGHSH and CDR2 LQKENI. Between the trimmed V and J ends, which lost 8 bases and 4 bases, there was a span of 12 bases. There are 12 residues in the CDR3. The CDR3 DNA sequence: TGTGCCAGCACGGCTGATGGGTACGAGCAGTACTTC. Translation gives CASTADGYEQYF. Filled out from reference TRBV18 and TRBJ2-7, the complete variable domain reads NAGVMQNPRHLVRRRGQEARLRCSPMKGHSHVYWYRQLPEEGLKFMVYLQKENIIDESGMPKERFSAEFPKEGPSILRIQQVVRGDSAAYFCASTADGYEQYFGPGTRLTVT.

The table lists this clone with a count of one. The rearrangement joins TRBV5-4 to TRBJ2-2; 11 bases agree with TRBD2. The germline CDR1 and CDR2 sequences are SGHNT and YYREEE (reference sequence). CDR3 length equals 18 residues. The trim removed 4 bases at V and 6 bases at J, leaving 14 bases unmatched. The CDR3 DNA reads TGTGCCAGCAGCCCCGAGGGTAGCGGGAGGGCGTTGGCCGGGGAGCTGTTTTTT. Protein product: CASSPEGSGRALAGELFF.

This rearrangement joins TRBV10-3 to TRBJ2-7, with 9 nucleotides matching TRBD1. Germline CDR1 is ENHRY and CDR2 is SYGVKD. Unmatched junction bases numbered 6, after V lost 5 bases and J lost 4 bases. The CDR3 is 14 amino acids. CDR3 sequence: CAISFGQGFYEQYF. As DNA, the CDR3 is TGTGCCATCAGTTTCGGACAGGGGTTTTACGAGCAGTACTTC.

As concerns this clone: A junction boundary mismatches the germline segment, possibly from a read error. This chain uses TRBV6-5 with TRBJ2-7; weak D call: TRBD1 (5 bases). Germline CDR1 is MNHEY and CDR2 is SVGAGI. This CDR3 comprises 15 residues. CDR3 protein: CASSHSTEGSYEQYF. DNA of the CDR3: TGTGCCAGCAGTCACTCGACAGAAGGGTCCTACGAGCAGTACTTC.

The rearrangement uses TRBV12-3 or TRBV12-4 and TRBJ1-1; 8 nucleotides agree with TRBD1. The CDR3 covers 13 residues. V lost 6 bases, J lost 6 bases, and 6 bases stayed unmatched. CDR3 nucleotide sequence: TGTGCCAGCAGCAAGGACAGGGTGGCTGAAGCTTTCTTT. Translating it yields CASSKDRVAEAFF.

J is TRBJ2-3 and V is TRBV7-9; 7 bases map to TRBD1. Germline V gene data show CDR1 as SEHNR and CDR2 as FQNEAQ (reference sequence). The ends lost 5 bases at V and 0 bases at J; junction bases unmatched: 5. There are 15 residues in the CDR3. CDR3 region: CASSPGGSSTDTQYF. CDR3 bases: TGTGCCAGCAGCCCAGGGGGTAGTAGCACAGATACGCAGTATTTT.

The rearrangement uses TRBV29-1 and TRBJ2-5; D tentatively fits TRBD1 or TRBD2 (5 bases each). V was pared by 2 bases and J by 2 bases, with 9 bases between. The CDR3 is made up of 13 amino acids. Germline V CDR1 and CDR2: SQVTM, ANQGSEA. Here the CDR3 DNA reads TGCAGCGTTGAAAAGGGGAGACAAGAGACCCAGTACTTC. It yields the protein CSVEKGRQETQYF.

V usage is TRBV5-4 and J usage is TRBJ2-7; 7 positions agree with TRBD1. The CDR3 is 16 residues long. V shed 2 bases, J shed 7 bases, and the junction held 15 bases outside the gene matches. Germline CDR1 is SGHNT and CDR2 is YYREEE (reference sequence). The CDR3 DNA follows: TGTGCCAGCAGCTTTCCCCCGGGACAGAGGGGTACGGAGCAGTACTTC. Protein product: CASSFPPGQRGTEQYF.

This chain uses TRBV7-8 with TRBJ2-5; 13 bases are a match to TRBD2. Germline CDR1 reads SGHVS; CDR2 reads FQNEAQ. V dropped 5 bases and J dropped 5; count of bases not matched to a gene: 5. The CDR3 length is 15 residues. This CDR3 is CASSPRLAGGETQYF. The CDR3, as DNA: TGTGCCAGCAGCCCTAGACTAGCGGGAGGTGAGACCCAGTACTTC. The full variable domain, in which reference TRBV7-8 and TRBJ2-5 provide the parts outside the CDR3, is GAGVSQSPRYKVAKRGQDVALRCDPISGHVSLFWYQQALGQGPEFLTYFQNEAQLDKSGLPSDRFFAERPEGSVSTLKIQRTQQEDSAVYLCASSPRLAGGETQYFGPGTRLLVL.